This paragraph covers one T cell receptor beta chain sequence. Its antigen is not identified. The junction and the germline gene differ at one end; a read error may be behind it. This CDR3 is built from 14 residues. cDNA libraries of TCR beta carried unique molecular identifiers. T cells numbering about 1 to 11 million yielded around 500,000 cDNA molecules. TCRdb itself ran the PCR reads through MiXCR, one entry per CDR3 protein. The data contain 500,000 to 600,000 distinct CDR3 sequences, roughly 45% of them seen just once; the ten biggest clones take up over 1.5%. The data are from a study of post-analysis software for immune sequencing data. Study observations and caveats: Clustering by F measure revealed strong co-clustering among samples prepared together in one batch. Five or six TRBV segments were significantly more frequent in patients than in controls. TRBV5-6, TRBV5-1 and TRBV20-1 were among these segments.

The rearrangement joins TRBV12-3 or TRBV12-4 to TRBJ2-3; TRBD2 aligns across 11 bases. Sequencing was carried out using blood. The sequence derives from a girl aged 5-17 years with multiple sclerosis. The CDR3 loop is CASSPSGRSDAQYF. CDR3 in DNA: TGTGCCAGCAGTCCTAGCGGGAGGTCAGATGCGCAGTATTTT.